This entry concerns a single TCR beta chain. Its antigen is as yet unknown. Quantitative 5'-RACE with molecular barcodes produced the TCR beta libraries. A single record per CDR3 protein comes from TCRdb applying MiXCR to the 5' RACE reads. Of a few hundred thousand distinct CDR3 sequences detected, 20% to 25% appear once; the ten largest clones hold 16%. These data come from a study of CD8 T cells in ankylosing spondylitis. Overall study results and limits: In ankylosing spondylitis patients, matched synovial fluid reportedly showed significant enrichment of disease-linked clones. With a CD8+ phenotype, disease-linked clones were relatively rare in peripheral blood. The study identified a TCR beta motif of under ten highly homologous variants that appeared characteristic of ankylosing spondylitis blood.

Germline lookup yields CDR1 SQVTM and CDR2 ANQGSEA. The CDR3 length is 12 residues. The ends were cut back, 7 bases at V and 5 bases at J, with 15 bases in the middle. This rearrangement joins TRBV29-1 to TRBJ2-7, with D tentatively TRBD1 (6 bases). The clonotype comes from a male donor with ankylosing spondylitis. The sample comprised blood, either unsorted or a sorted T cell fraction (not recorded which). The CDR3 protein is CSGLNAGDEQYF. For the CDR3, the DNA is TGCAGCGGCCTGAACGCAGGGGACGAGCAGTACTTC.